The 18 T cell receptor beta chains in this list originate from one sample, sequenced in a study of human CD4 T cells and Enterobacteriaceae (TCRdb year 2020). Memory CD4+ T cells, defined as all CD4+ cells other than CD45RA+CCR7+CD95- naive cells, were FACS-sorted on a FACSAria III to a purity of over 95%. The library relied on the immunoSEQ multiplex PCR assay. As stored in TCRdb, this immuneACCESS dataset retains in-frame rearrangements with V and J assigned. A fraction of the clones does not appear; measured against another copy, unresolved V genes explain less than half of the discrepancy, and the remainder lacks a known reason. Within this sample are some 26,000 clones, with approximately 81% of them counted one time only. Of the sample, about 0.96% is held by the ten largest clones. Specimen: memory CD4+ T cells from blood. The intended sense of this specimen's cell subset or site label: total memory CD4 T cells sorted directly ex vivo, unstimulated. The receptors originated from a human donor in good health.

The chain joins TRBV2 to TRBJ2-1, with 9 nucleotides matching TRBD1. The CDR3 is 15 amino acids. J gave up 8 bases and V 4 bases, and 9 bases lay outside the gene matches. The germline CDR1 and CDR2 sequences are SNHLY and FYNNEI. In DNA form, the CDR3 reads TGTGCCAGCAGTGCGATCGGACAGGGGAGCGATGAGCAGTTCTTC. This encodes CASSAIGQGSDEQFF.

The CDR3 sequence is CASREDISAHTF. The CDR3 DNA sequence: TGTGCCAGCAGGGAGGACATCAGCGCCCACACCTTC. The chain employs TRBV2 and TRBJ1-2; possible D gene TRBD1, 5 bases. This CDR3 contains 12 residues. Germline loops: CDR1 SNHLY, CDR2 FYNNEI. Trimming pared 6 bases from V and 12 bases from J, leaving 17 bases between. Filled out from reference TRBV2 and TRBJ1-2, the complete variable domain reads EPEVTQTPSHQVTQMGQEVILRCVPISNHLYFYWYRQILGQKVEFLVSFYNNEISEKSEIFDDQFSVERPDGSNFTLKIRSTKLEDSAMYFCASREDISAHTFGSGTRLTVV.

The CDR3 protein is CATGLPGYGYTF. For the CDR3, the DNA is TGTGCCACAGGGTTGCCGGGCTATGGCTACACCTTC. This chain uses TRBV19 with TRBJ1-2; D may be TRBD1 (5 bases). Germline V gene lookup returns CDR1 LNHDA and CDR2 SQIVND (reference sequence). V lost 10 bases to trimming and J lost 4 bases, with 13 bases between them. The CDR3 contains 12 residues.

This clone appeared a single time. The chain employs TRBV11-2 and TRBJ1-2; D possibly corresponds to TRBD1 (5 bases). The germline CDR1 and CDR2 sequences are SGHAT and FQNNGV. This CDR3 has 12 residues. V lost 2 bases and J 8 bases, leaving 9 bases between the germline ends. This CDR3 reads CASSLTRTGYTF. For the CDR3, the DNA is TGTGCCAGCAGCTTAACTCGGACAGGCTACACCTTC.

The chain couples TRBV13 to TRBJ1-2; a possible D gene is TRBD1 (6 bases). Germline assignment: CDR1 PRHDT and CDR2 FYEKMQ (reference sequence). Deletions cut 4 bases from V and 4 bases from J, with 19 bases between. This CDR3 has 16 amino acids. The CDR3 DNA sequence: TGTGCCAGCAGCTCCTCATACCACAGGGATAGCTATGGCTACACCTTC. Its protein is CASSSSYHRDSYGYTF.

The chain is built from TRBV2 and TRBJ2-4; TRBD1 is a possible D gene (6 bases). CDR1 and CDR2 (germline): SNHLY, FYNNEI. The CDR3 length is 13 residues. Trimming took 7 bases from V and 8 from J, leaving 15 bases between them. CDR3 nucleotides: TGTGCCAGCAATTCAGGGGTGGGAGACATTCAGTACTTC. This translates into CASNSGVGDIQYF.

This rearrangement joins TRBV6-5 to TRBJ2-5; no clear D gene. The CDR3 has 12 residues. Between the trimmed V and J ends, which lost 8 bases and 4 bases, there was a span of 11 bases. From germline, CDR1 is MNHEY and CDR2 SVGAGI. CDR3 bases: TGTGCCAGCTTTAATAGCCGAGAGACCCAGTACTTC. The encoded protein is CASFNSRETQYF.

V and J are TRBV19 and TRBJ2-5; unclear D gene. CDR3 length: 14 amino acids. V lost 4 bases and J lost 5, with 14 bases in between. Germline CDR1 reads LNHDA; CDR2 reads SQIVND (reference sequence). This CDR3 reads CASSNLDLWETQYF. The CDR3, as DNA: TGTGCCAGTAGTAACCTAGACCTGTGGGAGACCCAGTACTTC.

This chain joins TRBV16 and TRBJ2-7; D unresolved. This CDR3 is built from 15 residues. CDR1 is KGHSY, CDR2 FQNENV, per germline. V lost 4 bases to trimming and J lost 9 bases, with 22 bases between them. CDR3: CASSPQSEPRVGQYF. The DNA of the CDR3 is TGTGCCAGCAGCCCTCAGAGCGAACCTAGGGTGGGGCAGTACTTC.

This clone came up once. The chain combines TRBV7-8 with TRBJ1-4, with D possibly TRBD1 on 6 matching bases. CDR1 and CDR2 (germline): SGHVS, FQNEAQ. This CDR3 comprises 22 residues. V was trimmed by 1 base and J by 8 bases, leaving 35 bases between them. The CDR3 nucleotides read TGTGCCAGCAGCTTAGGACAGGTGTTTGTGTCGCCCCGGGCGACTGTAGGGGAAAAACTGTTTTTT. Its protein is CASSLGQVFVSPRATVGEKLFF.

The rearrangement joins TRBV25-1 to TRBJ2-3; D might be TRBD2 (7 bases). This CDR3 contains 15 residues. V lost 5 bases to trimming and J lost 5 bases, with 17 bases between them. Germline values: CDR1 MGHDK, CDR2 SYGVNS. CDR3 in amino acids: CASSSHRGAGDTQYF. CDR3 sequence (DNA): TGTGCCAGCAGTTCCCATCGGGGGGCGGGAGATACGCAGTATTTT.

J is TRBJ2-7 and V is TRBV10-3; D is undetermined. Per the germline V gene, CDR1 is ENHRY and CDR2 is SYGVKD. Trimming pared 4 bases from V and 3 bases from J, leaving 7 bases between. The CDR3 contains 12 residues. CDR3 sequence: CAISGSGYEQYF. In DNA, the CDR3 is TGTGCCATCAGTGGATCCGGCTACGAGCAGTACTTC.

This clone was recorded once. The rearrangement links TRBV18 to TRBJ1-4; D unresolved. The CDR3 is 13 amino acids. V was shortened by 2 bases and J by 7 bases, with 8 bases between the two germline ends. The germline gives CDR1 KGHSH, CDR2 LQKENI. DNA for the CDR3: TGTGCCAGCTCACCAGGGCGGTTTGAAAAACTGTTTTTT. Its protein product is CASSPGRFEKLFF.

This clone is medium-sized (0.01 to 0.1%) in the sample. This sequence joins TRBV5-8 and TRBJ1-5; D remains ambiguous. This CDR3 contains 14 residues. The V gene lost 3 bases and the J gene lost 1 base, with 8 bases spanning the gap. In germline, CDR1 is SGHTS, CDR2 YDEGEE. For the CDR3, the DNA is TGTGCCAGCAGCTCCCTTATGAGCAATCAGCCCCAGCATTTT. Residues: CASSSLMSNQPQHF. The variable domain in full, with the rest retrieved from reference TRBV5-8 and TRBJ1-5, is EAGVTQSPTHLIKTRGQQATLRCSPISGHTSVYWYQQALGLGLQFLLWYDEGEERNRGNFPPRFSGRQFPNYSSELNVNALELEDSALYLCASSSLMSNQPQHFGDGTRLSIL.

This clone was observed a few times. V is TRBV28 and J is TRBJ2-4; unclear D gene. Per the germline V gene, CDR1 is MDHEN and CDR2 is SYDVKM. V dropped 6 bases and J dropped 8 bases, with 14 bases sitting between them. This CDR3 region has 13 residues. CDR3 sequence (DNA): TGTGCCAGCAGCCCGCCCGACTCTTACATTCAGTACTTC. Protein: CASSPPDSYIQYF.

The CDR3 bases are TGTGCCAGCAGCGTCGGACAGGTTGTGAACACTGAAGCTTTCTTT. Its translation is CASSVGQVVNTEAFF. This chain connects TRBV7-9 to TRBJ1-1, with TRBD1 identical over 7 bases. The V and J ends lost 5 bases and 0 bases, in that order; junction bases with no gene match: 6. The CDR3 totals 15 residues. Per germline, CDR1 SEHNR and CDR2 FQNEAQ (reference sequence). The full variable domain, its missing parts supplied by reference TRBV7-9 and TRBJ1-1, is DTGVSQNPRHKITKRGQNVTFRCDPISEHNRLYWYRQTLGQGPEFLTYFQNEAQLEKSRLLSDRFSAERPKGSFSTLEIQRTEQGDSAMYLCASSVGQVVNTEAFFGQGTRLTVV.

The chain recombines TRBV6-1 with TRBJ2-7; possible D gene TRBD2, 5 bases. CDR1 MNHNS and CDR2 SASEGT come from the germline V gene. The CDR3 covers 15 residues. V dropped 0 bases and J dropped 5 bases, with 14 bases sitting between them. The CDR3 DNA is TGTGCCAGCAGTGAAGCTCGCGGGCGTCGGAACGAGCAGTACTTC. Residues: CASSEARGRRNEQYF.

The chain joins TRBV18 to TRBJ1-4; D not certain. This CDR3 has 14 residues. V was pared by 6 bases and J by 8 bases, with 16 bases between. Germline CDR1 and CDR2: KGHSH and LQKENI. In DNA, the CDR3 is TGTGCCAGCTCCCCCGGACTGTCTGGGGAAAAACTGTTTTTT. Protein: CASSPGLSGEKLFF. The full variable domain, completed using reference TRBV18 and TRBJ1-4, is NAGVMQNPRHLVRRRGQEARLRCSPMKGHSHVYWYRQLPEEGLKFMVYLQKENIIDESGMPKERFSAEFPKEGPSILRIQQVVRGDSAAYFCASSPGLSGEKLFFGSGTQLSVL.